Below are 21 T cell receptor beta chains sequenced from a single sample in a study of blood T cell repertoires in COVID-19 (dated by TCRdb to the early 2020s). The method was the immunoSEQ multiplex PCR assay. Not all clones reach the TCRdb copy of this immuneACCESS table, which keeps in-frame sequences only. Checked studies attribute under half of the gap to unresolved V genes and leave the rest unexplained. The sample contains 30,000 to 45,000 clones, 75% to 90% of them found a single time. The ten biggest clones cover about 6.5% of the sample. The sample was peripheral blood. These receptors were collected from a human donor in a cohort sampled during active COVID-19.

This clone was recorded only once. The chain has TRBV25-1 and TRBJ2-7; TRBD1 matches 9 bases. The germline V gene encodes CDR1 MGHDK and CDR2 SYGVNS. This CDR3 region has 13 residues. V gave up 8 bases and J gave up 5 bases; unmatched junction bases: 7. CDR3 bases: TGTGCCAGCTCCGGGACAGGGTTCGACGAGCAGTACTTC. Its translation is CASSGTGFDEQYF.

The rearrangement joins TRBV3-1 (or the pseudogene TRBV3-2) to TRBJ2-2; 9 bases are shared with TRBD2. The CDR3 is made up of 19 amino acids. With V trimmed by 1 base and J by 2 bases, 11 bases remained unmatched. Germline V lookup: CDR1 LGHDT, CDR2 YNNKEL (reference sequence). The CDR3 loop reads CASSQVEGLAGANTGELFF. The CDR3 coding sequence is TGTGCCAGCAGCCAAGTCGAGGGTTTAGCGGGGGCCAACACCGGGGAGCTGTTTTTT.

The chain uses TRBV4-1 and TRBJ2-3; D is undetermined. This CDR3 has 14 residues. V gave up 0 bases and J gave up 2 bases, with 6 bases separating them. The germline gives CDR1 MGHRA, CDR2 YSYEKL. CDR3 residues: CASSQDRFTDTQYF. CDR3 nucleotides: TGCGCCAGCAGCCAAGACAGGTTCACAGATACGCAGTATTTT.

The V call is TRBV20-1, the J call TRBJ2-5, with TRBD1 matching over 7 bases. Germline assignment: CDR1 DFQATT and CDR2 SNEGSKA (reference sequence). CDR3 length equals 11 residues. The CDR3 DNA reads TGCAGCACAGGGGTGGGAGAGACCCAGTACTTC. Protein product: CSTGVGETQYF.

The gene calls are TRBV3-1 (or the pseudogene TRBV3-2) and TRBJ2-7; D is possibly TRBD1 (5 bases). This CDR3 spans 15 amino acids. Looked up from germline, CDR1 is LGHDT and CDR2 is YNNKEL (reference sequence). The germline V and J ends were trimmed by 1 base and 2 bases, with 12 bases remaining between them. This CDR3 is CASSQGEGVPYEQYF. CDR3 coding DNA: TGTGCCAGCAGCCAAGGGGAAGGGGTCCCCTACGAGCAGTACTTC.

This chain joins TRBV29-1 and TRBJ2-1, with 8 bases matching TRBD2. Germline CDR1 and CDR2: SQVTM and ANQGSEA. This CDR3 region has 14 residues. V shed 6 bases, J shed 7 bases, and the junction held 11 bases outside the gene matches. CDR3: CSVRGASGWNEQFF. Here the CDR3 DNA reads TGCAGCGTACGAGGGGCTAGCGGGTGGAATGAGCAGTTCTTC.

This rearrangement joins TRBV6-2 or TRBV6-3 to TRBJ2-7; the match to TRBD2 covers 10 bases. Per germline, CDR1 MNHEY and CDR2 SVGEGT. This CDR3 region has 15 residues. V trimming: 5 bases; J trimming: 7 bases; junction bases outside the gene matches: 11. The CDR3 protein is CASSRHSSGSGEQYF. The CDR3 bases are TGTGCCAGCAGTCGTCACTCTAGCGGGAGTGGGGAGCAGTACTTC.

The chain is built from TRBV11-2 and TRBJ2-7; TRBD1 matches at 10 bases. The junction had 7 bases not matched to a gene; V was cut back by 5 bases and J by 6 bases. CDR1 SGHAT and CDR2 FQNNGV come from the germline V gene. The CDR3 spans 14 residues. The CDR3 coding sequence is TGTGCCAGCAGCGGAGGACAGGGGGACGGCGAGCAGTACTTC. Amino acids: CASSGGQGDGEQYF.

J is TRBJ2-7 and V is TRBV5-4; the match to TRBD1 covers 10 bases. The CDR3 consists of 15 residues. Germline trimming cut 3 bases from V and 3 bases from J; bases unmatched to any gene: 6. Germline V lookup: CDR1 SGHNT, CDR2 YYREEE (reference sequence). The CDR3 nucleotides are TGTGCCAGCAGCTCCAGACAGGGGGCTGTCTACGAGCAGTACTTC. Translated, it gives CASSSRQGAVYEQYF.

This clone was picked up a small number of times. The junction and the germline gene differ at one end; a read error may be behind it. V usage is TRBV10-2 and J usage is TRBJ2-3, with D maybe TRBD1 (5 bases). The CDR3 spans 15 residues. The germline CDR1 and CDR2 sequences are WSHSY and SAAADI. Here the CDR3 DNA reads TGCGCCAGCATTGAGTCGACAGTACGCACAGATACGCAGTATTTT. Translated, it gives CASIESTVRTDTQYF.

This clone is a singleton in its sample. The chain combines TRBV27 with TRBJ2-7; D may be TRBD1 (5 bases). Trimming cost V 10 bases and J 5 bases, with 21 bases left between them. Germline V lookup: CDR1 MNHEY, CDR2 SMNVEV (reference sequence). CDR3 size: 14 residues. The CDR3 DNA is TGTGCCACCCGTCTCGGACCAGGGAACCACGAGCAGTACTTC. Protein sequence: CATRLGPGNHEQYF.

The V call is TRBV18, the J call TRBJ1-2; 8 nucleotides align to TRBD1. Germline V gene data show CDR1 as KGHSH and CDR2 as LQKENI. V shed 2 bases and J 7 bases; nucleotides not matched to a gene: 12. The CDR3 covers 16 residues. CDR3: CASSPVGRQGSAGYTF. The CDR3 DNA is TGTGCCAGCTCACCAGTCGGTCGACAGGGGTCGGCTGGCTACACCTTC.

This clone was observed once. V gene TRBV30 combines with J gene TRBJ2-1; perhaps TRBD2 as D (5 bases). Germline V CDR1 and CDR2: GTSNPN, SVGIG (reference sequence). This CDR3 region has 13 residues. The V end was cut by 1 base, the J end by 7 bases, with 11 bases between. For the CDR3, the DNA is TGTGCCTGGAGTGGGGTAGCGCCTAATGAGCAGTTCTTC. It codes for CAWSGVAPNEQFF.

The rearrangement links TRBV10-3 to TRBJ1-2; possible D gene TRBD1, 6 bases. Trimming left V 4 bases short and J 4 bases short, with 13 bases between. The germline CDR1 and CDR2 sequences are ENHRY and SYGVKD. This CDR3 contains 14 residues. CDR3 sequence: CAISVGRGAYGYTF. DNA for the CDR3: TGTGCCATCAGTGTGGGCAGGGGAGCCTATGGCTACACCTTC.

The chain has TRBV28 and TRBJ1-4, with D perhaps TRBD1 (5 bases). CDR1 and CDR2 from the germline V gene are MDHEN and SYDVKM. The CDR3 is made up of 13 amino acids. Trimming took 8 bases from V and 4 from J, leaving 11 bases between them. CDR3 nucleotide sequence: TGTGCCAGCCTTAGACAGATTAATGAAAAACTGTTTTTT. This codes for CASLRQINEKLFF.

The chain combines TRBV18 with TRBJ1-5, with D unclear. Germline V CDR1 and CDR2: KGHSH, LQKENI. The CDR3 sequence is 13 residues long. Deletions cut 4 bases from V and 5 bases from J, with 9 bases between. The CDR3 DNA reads TGTGCCAGCTCACGGTCTCGGGATCAGCCCCAGCATTTT. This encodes CASSRSRDQPQHF.

In DNA, the CDR3 is TGTGCCAGCAGTGCAGCAACAGTCGGTTACGAGCAGTACTTC. Translation: CASSAATVGYEQYF. This chain joins TRBV6-1 and TRBJ2-7, with unresolved D. Germline values: CDR1 MNHNS, CDR2 SASEGT. V was trimmed by 4 bases and J by 4 bases, leaving 14 bases between them. The CDR3 runs to 14 residues.

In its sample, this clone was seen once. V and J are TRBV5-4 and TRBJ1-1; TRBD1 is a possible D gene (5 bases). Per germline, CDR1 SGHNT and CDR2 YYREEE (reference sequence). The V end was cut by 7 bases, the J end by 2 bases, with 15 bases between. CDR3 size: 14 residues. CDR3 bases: TGTGCCAGCGGGGGGGGTCCCGGCAACACTGAAGCTTTCTTT. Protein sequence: CASGGGPGNTEAFF. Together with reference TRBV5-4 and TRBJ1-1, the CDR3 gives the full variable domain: ETGVTQSPTHLIKTRGQQVTLRCSSQSGHNTVSWYQQALGQGPQFIFQYYREEENGRGNFPPRFSGLQFPNYSSELNVNALELDDSALYLCASGGGPGNTEAFFGQGTRLTVV.

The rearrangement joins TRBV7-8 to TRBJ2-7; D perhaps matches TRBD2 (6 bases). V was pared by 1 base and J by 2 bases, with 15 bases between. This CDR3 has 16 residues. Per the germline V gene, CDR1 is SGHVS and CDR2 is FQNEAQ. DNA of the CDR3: TGTGCCAGCAGCTTAGGCCGGGACTCGAGAGCCTACGAGCAGTACTTC. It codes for CASSLGRDSRAYEQYF.

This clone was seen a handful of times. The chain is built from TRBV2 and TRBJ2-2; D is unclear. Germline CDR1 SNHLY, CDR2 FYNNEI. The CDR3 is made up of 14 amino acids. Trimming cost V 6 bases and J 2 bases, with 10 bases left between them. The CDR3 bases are TGTGCCAGCAGCGTTACAGTAAACACCGGGGAGCTGTTTTTT. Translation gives CASSVTVNTGELFF.

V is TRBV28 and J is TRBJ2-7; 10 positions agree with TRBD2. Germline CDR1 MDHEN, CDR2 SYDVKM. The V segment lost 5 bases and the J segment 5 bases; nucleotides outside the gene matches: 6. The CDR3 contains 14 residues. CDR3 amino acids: CASSPLAGENEQYF. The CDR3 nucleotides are TGTGCCAGCAGTCCTCTAGCGGGAGAAAACGAGCAGTACTTC.